This T cell receptor (beta chain) was retrieved from a study of T cell responses to AZD1222 COVID-19 vaccine. Background on the study: The analysis combined second doses at about 4 or about 12 weeks. Overall study findings and caveats: Females outnumbered males among donors, who were mostly white British; clonal diversity was possibly underestimated. Following two doses of AZD1222, Spike-specific TCR breadth and depth rose. Seropositive AZD1222 recipients at baseline numbered only five or six.

As concerns this clone: Its antigen is not known.

Germline V gene sequence: CDR1 DFQATT, CDR2 SNEGSKA (reference sequence). The germline V and J ends were trimmed by 3 bases and 4 bases, with 13 bases remaining between them. The length of the CDR3 is 14 residues. The table came from immunoSEQ multiplex PCR; TCRdb's copy has only in-frame clones and leaves some out. The sample consists of fewer than 90,000 clones, over 75% of them appearing once. The receptor comes from an adult in good health. The V call is TRBV20-1, the J call TRBJ1-5; TRBD1 is a possible D gene (5 bases). The starting material was peripheral blood, obtained on day 0 of AZD1222 vaccination. The CDR3: CSASRGGGNQPQHF. CDR3 nucleotide sequence: TGCAGTGCTAGTCGGGGCGGGGGTAATCAGCCCCAGCATTTT.